Following are 26 T cell receptor beta chains from one sample sequenced in a study of Ad26.COV2.S vaccination and SARS-CoV-2 variants. The sample's treatment: approximately 18 received Ad26.COV2.S at low or high dose, single or two shots; roughly five received placebo; per-sample allocation not given. Specimens were obtained on day 63 following the first vaccine or placebo injection. Generated by immunoSEQ multiplex PCR, the TCRdb table keeps only in-frame clones and is missing some. Of 430,000 or so clones detected, about 88% appear once; the ten largest clones hold roughly 2.5%. Sequences were derived from peripheral blood, sampled in a trial of Ad26.COV2.S vaccine versus placebo. The receptors originated from a person between 18 and 60 years old who received the Ad26.COV2.S COVID-19 vaccine or a placebo.

V is TRBV9 and J is TRBJ2-1; possible D gene TRBD1, 5 bases. The CDR3 has 15 amino acids. The V and J ends lost 0 bases and 6 bases respectively, with 13 bases between them. CDR1 is SGDLS, CDR2 YYNGEE, per germline. In DNA form, the CDR3 reads TGTGCCAGCAGCGTAGTCGCCGGCAGGGTCAATGAGCAGTTCTTC. This codes for CASSVVAGRVNEQFF.

The chain carries TRBV15 and TRBJ1-4; 7 nucleotides agree with TRBD1. Germline V gene data show CDR1 as LNHNV and CDR2 as YYDKDF (reference sequence). This CDR3 is 16 amino acids long. J was trimmed by 2 bases and V by 5 bases; bases with no gene match: 8. CDR3 in amino acids: CATSRTPGGTNEKLFF. The CDR3 DNA is TGTGCCACCAGCCGTACCCCAGGGGGGACTAATGAAAAACTGTTTTTT.

With respect to this clone: Other DNA sequences from this sample encode an identical CDR3 as well. The chain couples TRBV6-1 to TRBJ1-2; D is perhaps TRBD1 (6 bases). Trimming cost V 2 bases and J 5 bases, with 9 bases left between them. Looked up from germline, CDR1 is MNHNS and CDR2 is SASEGT. There are 13 residues in the CDR3. The CDR3 protein is CASSERGVYGYTF. For the CDR3, the DNA is TGTGCCAGCAGTGAAAGGGGGGTTTATGGCTACACCTTC.

The CDR3 DNA sequence: TGTGCCAGCACGACCGAGGTGAGCTCCTACGAGCAGTACGTC. Its translation: CASTTEVSSYEQYV. The V call is TRBV6-5, the J call TRBJ2-7; no firm D call. Trimming took 7 bases from V and 0 from J, leaving 13 bases between them. CDR3 length: 14 amino acids. CDR1 MNHEY and CDR2 SVGAGI come from the germline V gene.

The gene calls are TRBV19 and TRBJ1-5; D is undetermined. The CDR3 runs 16 residues. Germline CDR1 and CDR2: LNHDA and SQIVND (reference sequence). Trimming left V 4 bases short and J 3 bases short, with 16 bases between. CDR3 nucleotides: TGTGCCAGTAGTACCTACCTGGCCACTTCCAATCAGCCCCAGCATTTT. It translates to CASSTYLATSNQPQHF. The entire variable domain, with the rest obtained from reference TRBV19 and TRBJ1-5, is as follows: DGGITQSPKYLFRKEGQNVTLSCEQNLNHDAMYWYRQDPGQGLRLIYYSQIVNDFQKGDIAEGYSVSREKKESFPLTVTSAQKNPTAFYLCASSTYLATSNQPQHFGDGTRLSIL.

V is TRBV28 and J is TRBJ2-2, with D unresolved. Germline CDR1 MDHEN, CDR2 SYDVKM. The CDR3 totals 13 residues. The V gene lost 8 bases and the J gene lost 3 bases, with 10 bases spanning the gap. DNA for the CDR3: TGTGCCAGCGTATTCTTGGACACCGGGGAGCTGTTTTTT. This encodes CASVFLDTGELFF. The whole variable domain, filled in from reference TRBV28 and TRBJ2-2, reads DVKVTQSSRYLVKRTGEKVFLECVQDMDHENMFWYRQDPGLGLRLIYFSYDVKMKEKGDIPEGYSVSREKKERFSLILESASTNQTSMYLCASVFLDTGELFFGEGSRLTVL.

The chain employs TRBV6-6 and TRBJ1-5; D is possibly TRBD1 (6 bases). The germline V and J ends were trimmed by 2 bases and 7 bases, with 15 bases remaining between them. From germline, CDR1 is MNHNY and CDR2 SVGAGI (reference sequence). The CDR3 contains 15 residues. The CDR3 nucleotides read TGTGCCAGCAGTTACCCCGACGGGGGGGCACAGCCCCAGCATTTT. It translates to CASSYPDGGAQPQHF.

The sample holds one count of this clone. The chain has TRBV18 and TRBJ1-5; 8 bases match TRBD1. J was trimmed by 7 bases and V by 2 bases; bases with no gene match: 7. Germline V gene lookup returns CDR1 KGHSH and CDR2 LQKENI. This CDR3 has 15 residues. DNA of the CDR3: TGTGCCAGCTCACCAAACAGGGGGGAGAGGCAGCCCCAGCATTTT. Its translation: CASSPNRGERQPQHF.

The chain combines TRBV18 with TRBJ2-7, with TRBD1 matching 7 bases. Germline lookup yields CDR1 KGHSH and CDR2 LQKENI. The CDR3 spans 14 residues. Trimming cost V 3 bases and J 5 bases; bases outside gene matches: 7. CDR3 bases: TGTGCCAGCTCACCTGTTACAGGGGTCCACGAGCAGTACGTC. Protein sequence: CASSPVTGVHEQYV.

The V and J genes are TRBV20-1 and TRBJ1-1; D remains ambiguous. Germline assignment: CDR1 DFQATT and CDR2 SNEGSKA (reference sequence). This CDR3 is 11 amino acids long. V gave up 4 bases and J gave up 3 bases, with 6 bases separating them. Written as DNA, the CDR3 is TGCAGTGCTACGCAGTACACTGAAGCTTTCTTT. It translates to CSATQYTEAFF.

The CDR3 region is CASSHAPRQETQYF. As DNA, the CDR3 is TGTGCCAGCAGCCACGCCCCCAGGCAAGAGACCCAGTACTTC. The gene calls are TRBV5-6 and TRBJ2-5; no definite D call. Trimming stripped 4 bases from V and 2 bases from J, with 12 bases between. The CDR3 sequence is 14 residues long. Germline values: CDR1 SGHDT, CDR2 YYEEEE.

The gene calls are TRBV6-2 or TRBV6-3 and TRBJ2-7, with D possibly called TRBD1 or TRBD2 (5 bases each). In germline, CDR1 is MNHEY, CDR2 SVGEGT. The germline V and J ends were trimmed by 5 bases and 3 bases, with 17 bases remaining between them. The CDR3 is made up of 15 amino acids. For the CDR3, the DNA is TGTGCCAGCAGTGACCCGAGGGGACCCAACTACGAGCAGTACTTC. Amino acid sequence: CASSDPRGPNYEQYF.

For the CDR3, the DNA is TGTGCCAGCTCACCACCCGCCGGGGCTAACTATGGCTACACCTTC. Translated: CASSPPAGANYGYTF. J is TRBJ1-2 and V is TRBV18; D unclear. The V and J ends lost 0 bases and 0 bases respectively, with 8 bases between them. The CDR3 covers 15 residues. Germline assignment: CDR1 KGHSH and CDR2 LQKENI. Full variable domain (remainder filled in from reference TRBV18 and TRBJ1-2): NAGVMQNPRHLVRRRGQEARLRCSPMKGHSHVYWYRQLPEEGLKFMVYLQKENIIDESGMPKERFSAEFPKEGPSILRIQQVVRGDSAAYFCASSPPAGANYGYTFGSGTRLTVV.

The chain joins TRBV5-1 to TRBJ2-1; 13 bases map to TRBD2. Losses at the gene ends were 6 bases for V and 6 bases for J; bases not matched to a gene: 9. Germline CDR1 reads SGHRS; CDR2 reads YFSETQ. The CDR3 has 16 residues. CDR3 sequence: CASIPGTSGTTNEQFF. DNA of the CDR3: TGCGCCAGCATCCCCGGGACTAGCGGGACGACCAATGAGCAGTTCTTC.

On this clone itself: This sample also contains other DNA sequences that code for the same CDR3. The chain employs TRBV9 and TRBJ1-1; D unresolved. Germline-derived CDR1 and CDR2 are SGDLS and YYNGEE. The CDR3 contains 13 residues. Trimming took off 0 bases at V and 2 bases at J, with 5 bases between the two ends. CDR3 in DNA: TGTGCCAGCAGCGTAGAGGGTAACACTGAAGCTTTCTTT. Its translation: CASSVEGNTEAFF.

This clone was seen a few times. The chain is built from TRBV6-5 and TRBJ1-2; no clear D gene. CDR1 is MNHEY, CDR2 SVGAGI, per germline. Trimming took 6 bases from V and 5 from J, leaving 16 bases between them. The CDR3 covers 14 residues. CDR3 nucleotides: TGTGCCAGCAGACGGGTCCTGTTAGGGTATGGCTACACCTTC. It codes for CASRRVLLGYGYTF.

This clone was found a few times. V gene TRBV6-5 combines with J gene TRBJ2-7; 12 bases agree with TRBD2. The length of the CDR3 is 12 residues. Germline CDR1 reads MNHEY; CDR2 reads SVGAGI. Trimming at V came to 6 bases and at J to 13 bases, leaving 7 bases not matched to a gene. CDR3 sequence (DNA): TGTGCCAGCAGACGGACTAGCGGGGAGACCTACTTC. It specifies CASRRTSGETYF.

This clone was observed a single time. The chain links TRBV5-1 to TRBJ1-4; D perhaps matches TRBD1 (6 bases). The germline gives CDR1 SGHRS, CDR2 YFSETQ. This CDR3 has 17 amino acids. V lost 3 bases and J 7 bases, leaving 22 bases between the germline ends. CDR3: CASSSNPYRDGGEKLFF. CDR3 bases: TGCGCCAGCAGCTCGAACCCCTACAGGGATGGCGGTGAAAAACTGTTTTTT.

The DNA of the CDR3 is TGTGCCAGCAGCTTAGCAATGTTTGGGGGTGACGCTTTCTTT. This encodes CASSLAMFGGDAFF. J is TRBJ1-1 and V is TRBV11-3; maybe TRBD1 (5 bases). This CDR3 is built from 14 residues. Per the germline V gene, CDR1 is SGHNT and CDR2 is YENEEA. V shed 1 base and J shed 11 bases, with 17 bases lying between them.

This chain connects TRBV24-1 to TRBJ2-3; 7 positions match TRBD1. The trim removed 4 bases at V and 1 base at J, leaving 7 bases unmatched. Germline V gives CDR1 KGHDR, CDR2 SFDVKD. The CDR3 is 16 residues long. The CDR3 DNA is TGTGCCACCAGTGAGGCTGACAGGGCTGGCACAGATACGCAGTATTTT. Translated: CATSEADRAGTDTQYF.

The chain recombines TRBV7-6 with TRBJ2-5; 8 bases are shared with TRBD2. The CDR3 has 13 residues. Trimming took 2 bases from V and 5 from J; bases not matched to a gene: 1. CDR1 is SGHVS and CDR2 is FNYEAQ in the germline V gene. The CDR3 protein is CASSLREGETQYF. The CDR3 DNA reads as TGTGCCAGCAGCTTACGGGAGGGCGAGACCCAGTACTTC.

This sequence joins TRBV30 and TRBJ2-3, with D perhaps assigned TRBD1 or TRBD2 (6 bases each). The CDR3 is 12 amino acids. V lost 2 bases, J lost 8 bases, and 11 bases lay in between. CDR1 is GTSNPN, CDR2 SVGIG, per germline (reference sequence). The chain's CDR3 is CAWSPKGGTQYF. For the CDR3, the DNA is TGTGCCTGGAGTCCAAAGGGGGGTACGCAGTATTTT.

The V call is TRBV15, the J call TRBJ1-5; unclear D gene. The V end lost 8 bases, the J end lost 4 bases, and 12 bases lay between the germline ends. This CDR3 region has 13 residues. Germline V lookup: CDR1 LNHNV, CDR2 YYDKDF (reference sequence). The CDR3 bases are TGTGCCACCCAAGAGGGTCCGAATCAGCCCCAGCATTTT. Translated: CATQEGPNQPQHF.

The chain couples TRBV4-3 to TRBJ2-1; weak D call: TRBD2 (6 bases). CDR1 and CDR2 from the germline V gene are LGHNA and YSLEER. The CDR3 totals 18 residues. V was cut by 0 bases and J by 15 bases, with 30 bases left in between. The CDR3 coding sequence is TGCGCCAGCAGCCAAGATTTGCGGGATAGGACGGGAACCCCCTATTTGTTCTTC. It specifies CASSQDLRDRTGTPYLFF.

The chain combines TRBV7-9 with TRBJ2-3, with D perhaps matching TRBD1 (5 bases). V was shortened by 5 bases and J by 2 bases, with 11 bases between the two germline ends. Germline V gene lookup returns CDR1 SEHNR and CDR2 FQNEAQ (reference sequence). This CDR3 is 14 amino acids long. The CDR3 DNA reads TGTGCCAGCAGCCAAGGGGCCGACACAGATACGCAGTATTTT. Protein: CASSQGADTDTQYF.

The chain has TRBV28 and TRBJ1-4; tentatively, D is TRBD1 (6 bases). Germline CDR1 MDHEN, CDR2 SYDVKM. This CDR3 is 15 amino acids long. With 6 bases removed from V and 8 bases from J, the gap between germline ends came to 19 bases. This chain's CDR3 is CASRLGEQGDEKLFF. The CDR3 nucleotides are TGTGCCAGCAGGCTAGGGGAACAGGGCGACGAAAAACTGTTTTTT. Filled out from reference TRBV28 and TRBJ1-4, the complete variable domain reads DVKVTQSSRYLVKRTGEKVFLECVQDMDHENMFWYRQDPGLGLRLIYFSYDVKMKEKGDIPEGYSVSREKKERFSLILESASTNQTSMYLCASRLGEQGDEKLFFGSGTQLSVL.